This T cell receptor (beta chain) was obtained from a study of shared clonotypes between healthy human individuals. Study results and caveats: Clonotypes shared by all four donors outscored non-shared clonotypes in generation probability.

As regards this clone: Its target is not known. The same CDR3 is also encoded by other DNA sequences in this sample.

Naive-designated CD8 cells lacked CD45RO, were positively enriched for CCR7, and omitted terminally differentiated effector memory CD45RA+ cells. Clones were read by immunoSEQ multiplex PCR, and TCRdb kept only the in-frame ones, dropping some. This table has around 2,000,000 clones, about 94% appearing once. The source is a man between 18 and 29 years old in good health. The sequenced material came from naive CD8+ T cells sorted from blood.

The CDR3 DNA is TGTGCCAGCAGTTACGGTCCAAACTATGGCTACACCTTC. Amino acid sequence: CASSYGPNYGYTF. The V gene is TRBV6-5, the J gene TRBJ1-2; D ambiguous. Germline CDR1 MNHEY, CDR2 SVGAGI. CDR3 length: 13 amino acids. V lost 2 bases to trimming and J lost 2 bases, with 6 bases between them.